The clone carrying this TCR beta chain counts as medium-sized. This sample is part of a study of cytomegalovirus exposure and HLA in healthy donors. Produced via immunoSEQ multiplex PCR; TCRdb's table is partial and in-frame only. The sample has about 110,000 clones; around 95% are singletons. The CDR3 runs 14 residues. V dropped 4 bases and J dropped 2 bases, with 11 bases sitting between them. CDR1 and CDR2 (germline): MGHRA, YSYEKL. The sequence came from a woman younger than 30 in good health and CMV-seronegative. Material for sequencing was PBMCs. This chain uses TRBV4-1 with TRBJ1-2, with TRBD1 as a possible D gene (5 bases). The CDR3: CASSPGWLNYGYTF. Written as DNA, the CDR3 is TGCGCCAGCAGCCCAGGGTGGCTCAACTATGGCTACACCTTC.